This T cell receptor (beta chain) was sequenced for a study of cytomegalovirus exposure and HLA in healthy donors. V shed 0 bases and J shed 9 bases, with 18 bases lying between them. The CDR3 consists of 15 residues. Germline loops: CDR1 MGHRA, CDR2 YSYEKL. The PCR had 60 Vbeta and 13 Jbeta primers. Here immunoSEQ multiplex PCR was the method, and the copy in TCRdb shows in-frame clones only, minus some. Of under 250,000 clones in the sample, around four fifths were seen once. The specimen was PBMCs. The chain combines TRBV4-1 with TRBJ2-7, with a tentative D call TRBD2 (6 bases). This TCR derives from a woman aged 40 to 50 in good health and CMV-seronegative. CDR3 sequence reads: CASSQEGGRPYRQYF. DNA for the CDR3: TGCGCCAGCAGCCAAGAGGGAGGCAGACCATATCGGCAGTACTTC.